The sequence of this T cell receptor beta chain was determined in a study of post-analysis software for immune sequencing data. Study at large: Multiple sclerosis in the patients followed relapsing-remitting, secondary progressive and progressive-relapsing courses. Study findings and constraints: Normalized Chao1 diversity was significantly reduced in patients versus controls.

To note about this clonotype: What it binds is unknown.

TCR beta cDNA libraries included unique molecular identifiers. Each CDR3 protein gets one entry after TCRdb re-called the PCR reads with MiXCR. The data hold approximately 660,000 distinct CDR3 sequences, with about 60% observed a single time. This sequence originates from a girl aged 2 to 10 with multiple sclerosis. Sequencing input: blood.

CDR3 protein: CASSPQYSGSGTDTQYF. In DNA, the CDR3 is TGCGCCAGCAGCCCCCAGTATAGCGGGAGTGGCACAGATACGCAGTATTTT. The genes are TRBV5-1 and TRBJ2-3; 9 nucleotides line up with TRBD2. Germline V gene lookup returns CDR1 SGHRS and CDR2 YFSETQ. This CDR3 spans 17 amino acids. V trimming: 4 bases; J trimming: 1 base; junction bases outside the gene matches: 10.